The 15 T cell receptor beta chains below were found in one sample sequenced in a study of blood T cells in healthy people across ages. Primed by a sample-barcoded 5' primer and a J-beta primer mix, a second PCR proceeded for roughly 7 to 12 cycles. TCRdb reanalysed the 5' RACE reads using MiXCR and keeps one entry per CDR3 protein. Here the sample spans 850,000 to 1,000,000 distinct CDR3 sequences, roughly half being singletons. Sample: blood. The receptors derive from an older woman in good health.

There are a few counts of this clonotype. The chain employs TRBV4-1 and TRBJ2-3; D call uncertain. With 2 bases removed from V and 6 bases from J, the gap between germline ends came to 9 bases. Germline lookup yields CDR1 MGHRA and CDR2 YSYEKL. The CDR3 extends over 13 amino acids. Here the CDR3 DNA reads TGCGCCAGCAGCCAATCTATAATTGATACGCAGTATTTT. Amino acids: CASSQSIIDTQYF.

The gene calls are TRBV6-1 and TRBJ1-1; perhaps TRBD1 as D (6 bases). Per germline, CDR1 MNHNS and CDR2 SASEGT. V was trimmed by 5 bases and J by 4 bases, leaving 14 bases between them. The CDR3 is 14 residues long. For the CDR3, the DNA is TGTGCCAGCAGTTTTACGGCAGGGGCCACTGAAGCTTTCTTT. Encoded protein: CASSFTAGATEAFF.

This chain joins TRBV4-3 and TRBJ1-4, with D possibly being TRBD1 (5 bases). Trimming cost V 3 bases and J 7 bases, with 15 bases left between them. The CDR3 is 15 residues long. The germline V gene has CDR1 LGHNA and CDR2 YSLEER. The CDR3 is CASSQGTGTAEKLFF. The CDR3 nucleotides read TGCGCCAGCAGCCAGGGGACGGGCACCGCTGAAAAACTGTTTTTT.

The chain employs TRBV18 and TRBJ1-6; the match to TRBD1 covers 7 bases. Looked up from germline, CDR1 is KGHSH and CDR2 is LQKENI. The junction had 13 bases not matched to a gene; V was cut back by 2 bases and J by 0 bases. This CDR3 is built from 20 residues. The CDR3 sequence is CASSPAGTALRSSYNSPLHF. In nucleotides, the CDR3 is TGTGCCAGCTCACCAGCCGGGACAGCCCTAAGGAGCTCCTATAATTCACCCCTCCACTTT. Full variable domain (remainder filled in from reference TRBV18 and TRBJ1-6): NAGVMQNPRHLVRRRGQEARLRCSPMKGHSHVYWYRQLPEEGLKFMVYLQKENIIDESGMPKERFSAEFPKEGPSILRIQQVVRGDSAAYFCASSPAGTALRSSYNSPLHFGNGTRLTVT.

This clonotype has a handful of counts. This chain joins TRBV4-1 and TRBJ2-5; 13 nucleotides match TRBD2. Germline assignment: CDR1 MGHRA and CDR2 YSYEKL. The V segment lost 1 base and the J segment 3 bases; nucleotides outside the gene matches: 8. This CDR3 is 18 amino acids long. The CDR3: CASSQGFGGLAGEETQYF. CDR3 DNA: TGCGCCAGCAGCCAAGGTTTCGGCGGACTAGCGGGAGAAGAGACCCAGTACTTC.

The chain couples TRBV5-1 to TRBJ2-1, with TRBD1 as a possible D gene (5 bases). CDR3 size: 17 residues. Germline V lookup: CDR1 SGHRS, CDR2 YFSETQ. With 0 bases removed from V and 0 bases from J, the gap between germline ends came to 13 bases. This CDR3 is CASSLEGSPNSYNEQFF. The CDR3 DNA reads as TGCGCCAGCAGCTTGGAGGGGTCCCCCAACTCCTACAATGAGCAGTTCTTC.

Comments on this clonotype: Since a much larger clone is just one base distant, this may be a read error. The CDR3 is CSVGGNSGQETQFF. CDR3 bases: TGCAGCGTTGGAGGAAATTCGGGGCAAGAGACCCAGTTCTTC. The V and J genes are TRBV29-1 and TRBJ2-1; the D gene could be TRBD1 or TRBD2 (5 bases each). Trimming took 4 bases from V and 13 from J, leaving 23 bases between them. CDR3 length: 14 residues. Germline CDR1 SQVTM, CDR2 ANQGSEA.

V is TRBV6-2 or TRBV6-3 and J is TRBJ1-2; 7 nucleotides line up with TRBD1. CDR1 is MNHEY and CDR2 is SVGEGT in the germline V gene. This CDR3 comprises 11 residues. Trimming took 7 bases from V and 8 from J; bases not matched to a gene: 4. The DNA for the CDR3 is TGTGCCAGCAACAGGGGAGTCGGCTACACCTTC. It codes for CASNRGVGYTF.

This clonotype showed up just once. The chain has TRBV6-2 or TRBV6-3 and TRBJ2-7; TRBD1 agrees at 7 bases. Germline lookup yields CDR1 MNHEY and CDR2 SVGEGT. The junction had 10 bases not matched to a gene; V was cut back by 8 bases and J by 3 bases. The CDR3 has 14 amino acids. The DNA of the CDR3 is TGTGCCAGCCCTAGGGGGCTAGGGCTCTACGAGCAGTACTTC. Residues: CASPRGLGLYEQYF.

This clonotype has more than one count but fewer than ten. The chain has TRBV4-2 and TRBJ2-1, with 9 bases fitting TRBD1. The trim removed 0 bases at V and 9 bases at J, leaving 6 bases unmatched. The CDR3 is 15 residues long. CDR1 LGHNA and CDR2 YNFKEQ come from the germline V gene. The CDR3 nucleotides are TGTGCCAGCAGCCAAGATCCGGGACAGGGCAGTGAGCAGTTCTTC. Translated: CASSQDPGQGSEQFF.

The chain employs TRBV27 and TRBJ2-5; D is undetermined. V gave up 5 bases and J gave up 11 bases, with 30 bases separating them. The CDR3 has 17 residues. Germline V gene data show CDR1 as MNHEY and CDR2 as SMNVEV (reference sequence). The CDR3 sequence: CASSRHLTRIRDNEQYF. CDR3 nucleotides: TGTGCCAGCAGTCGCCATCTTACGCGGATTCGCGACAATGAGCAGTACTTC.

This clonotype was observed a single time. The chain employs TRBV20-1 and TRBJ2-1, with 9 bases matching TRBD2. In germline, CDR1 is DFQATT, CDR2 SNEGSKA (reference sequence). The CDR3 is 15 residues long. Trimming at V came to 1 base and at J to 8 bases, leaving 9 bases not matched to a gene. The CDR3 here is CSARVAGVLGYEQFF. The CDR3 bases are TGCAGTGCTAGAGTAGCGGGAGTATTGGGGTATGAGCAGTTCTTC.

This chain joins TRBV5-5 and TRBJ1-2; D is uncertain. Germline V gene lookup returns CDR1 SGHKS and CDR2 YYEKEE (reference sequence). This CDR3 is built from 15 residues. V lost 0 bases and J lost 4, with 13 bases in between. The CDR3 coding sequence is TGTGCCAGCAGCTTGGGTCGGGAAATCCCCTATGGCTACACCTTC. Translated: CASSLGREIPYGYTF. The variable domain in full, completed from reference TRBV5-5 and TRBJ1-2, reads DAGVTQSPTHLIKTRGQQVTLRCSPISGHKSVSWYQQVLGQGPQFIFQYYEKEERGRGNFPDRFSARQFPNYSSELNVNALLLGDSALYLCASSLGREIPYGYTFGSGTRLTVV.

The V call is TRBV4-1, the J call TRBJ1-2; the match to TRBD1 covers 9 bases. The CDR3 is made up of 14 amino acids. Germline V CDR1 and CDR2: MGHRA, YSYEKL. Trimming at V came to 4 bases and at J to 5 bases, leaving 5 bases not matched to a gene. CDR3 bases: TGCGCCAGCAGCCCCGTTGGACAGGGGTATGGCTACACCTTC. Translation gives CASSPVGQGYGYTF.

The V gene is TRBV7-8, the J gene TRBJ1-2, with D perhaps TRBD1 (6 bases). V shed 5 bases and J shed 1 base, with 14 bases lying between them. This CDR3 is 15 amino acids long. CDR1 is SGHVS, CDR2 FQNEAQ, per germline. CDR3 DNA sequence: TGTGCCAGCAGCCCGGTTCCAGGGGATAACTATGGCTACACCTTC. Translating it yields CASSPVPGDNYGYTF.